This T cell receptor beta chain was sequenced in a study of T cells in Graves' hyperthyroidism and ophthalmopathy. CDR1 is SGHVS, CDR2 FNYEAQ, per germline. The CDR3 is 15 residues long. Concerning this clonotype itself: Its antigen is unknown. One junction end does not reproduce the germline sequence, and a read error may be involved.

No progression to ophthalmopathy during 18 months of follow-up defined stable disease. Using RNA transcripts as the source, TCR beta CDR3 regions were amplified. When the TCR CDR3 underwent first-round RT-PCR, the HTBI primer set was used. TCRdb re-called the multiplex PCR reads with MiXCR, one entry per CDR3 protein. The sample lists approximately 870,000 distinct CDR3 sequences, 38% occurring once. The study's findings and limits: Median prediction lead before ophthalmopathy onset was six to eight months with the model.

The receptor comes from a man in his late teens or twenties with Graves' hyperthyroidism. Sequencing used blood. The V call is TRBV7-6, the J call TRBJ1-5; D is undetermined. CDR3: CASSLRYSGNQPQHF. CDR3 sequence (DNA): TGTGCTAGCAGCTTACGGTACAGCGGCAATCAGCCCCAGCATTTT.